A single sample is the source of the 22 T cell receptor beta chains below, sequenced in a study of lymphopenia after photon versus proton radiotherapy. Assay used: immunoSEQ multiplex PCR; TCRdb lists only in-frame clones, some missing. This sample yields roughly 41,000 clones, of which over 75% are seen a single time; around 2.9% belongs to the top ten. Here the sequenced sample was peripheral blood, taken from a patient treated with photon-based radiotherapy. These receptors originate from a man between 50 and 59 years old with gastric cancer.

This sequence joins TRBV14 and TRBJ2-7; D gene ambiguous. The CDR3 has 16 amino acids. Trimming took 1 base from V and 2 from J, leaving 15 bases between them. Germline V gene sequence: CDR1 SGHDN, CDR2 FVKESK. The CDR3, as DNA: TGTGCCAGCAGCCAAGGCCCTAAGGGAAGGGCCTACGAGCAGTACTTC. Its protein is CASSQGPKGRAYEQYF.

The V and J genes are TRBV6-5 and TRBJ1-2; 7 bases match TRBD1. After removal of 6 bases from V and 3 bases from J, the junction contained 4 bases not matched to a gene. Germline lookup yields CDR1 MNHEY and CDR2 SVGAGI. The CDR3 sequence is 13 residues long. The CDR3 region is CASSIDRDYGYTF. CDR3 nucleotide sequence: TGTGCCAGCAGCATCGACAGGGACTATGGCTACACCTTC.

This chain connects TRBV15 to TRBJ2-5; a possible D gene is TRBD1 (5 bases). Germline CDR1 and CDR2: LNHNV and YYDKDF (reference sequence). This CDR3 is 14 amino acids long. V lost 5 bases and J 4 bases, leaving 14 bases between the germline ends. CDR3 in DNA: TGTGCCACCAGCCCCCAGGTTAGGGGAGAGACCCAGTACTTC. It codes for CATSPQVRGETQYF.

The chain joins TRBV28 to TRBJ2-7; no reliable D call. V was clipped by 3 bases and J by 6 bases, with 6 bases between them. The CDR3 runs 11 residues. Germline assignment: CDR1 MDHEN and CDR2 SYDVKM. The CDR3: CASSLTAEQYF. Written as DNA, the CDR3 is TGTGCCAGCAGTTTGACGGCCGAGCAGTACTTC. Based on the CDR3 plus reference TRBV28 and TRBJ2-7, the full variable domain is DVKVTQSSRYLVKRTGEKVFLECVQDMDHENMFWYRQDPGLGLRLIYFSYDVKMKEKGDIPEGYSVSREKKERFSLILESASTNQTSMYLCASSLTAEQYFGPGTRLTVT.

CDR3 DNA sequence: TGTGCCATCAGACCCCCGGGATCCTTAATCTACGAGCAGTACTTC. It translates to CAIRPPGSLIYEQYF. The chain employs TRBV10-3 and TRBJ2-7, with TRBD2 as a possible D gene (5 bases). CDR3 length: 15 amino acids. CDR1 and CDR2 from the germline V gene are ENHRY and SYGVKD. The ends were cut back, 6 bases at V and 3 bases at J, with 18 bases in the middle.

This sequence joins TRBV6-5 and TRBJ2-7, with 7 bases fitting TRBD1. The CDR3 runs to 12 residues. The trim removed 6 bases at V and 7 bases at J, leaving 6 bases unmatched. From germline, CDR1 is MNHEY and CDR2 SVGAGI. DNA for the CDR3: TGTGCCAGCAGACAGGGGAAAGGGGAGCAGTACTTC. Its protein is CASRQGKGEQYF.

The chain recombines TRBV13 with TRBJ2-5; D is ambiguous. Germline values: CDR1 PRHDT, CDR2 FYEKMQ (reference sequence). The CDR3 contains 16 residues. V gave up 3 bases and J gave up 1 base, with 15 bases separating them. CDR3 bases: TGTGCCAGCAGCTTTGGGTCACTTGCTGGCCAAGAGACCCAGTACTTC. It specifies CASSFGSLAGQETQYF.

The V and J genes are TRBV5-1 and TRBJ2-3; 12 nucleotides line up with TRBD2. The CDR3 length is 14 residues. The J segment lost 5 bases and the V segment lost 4 bases, leaving 2 bases of the junction unmatched. Germline-derived CDR1 and CDR2 are SGHRS and YFSETQ. CDR3 residues: CASSPGLAGDTQYF. CDR3 DNA: TGCGCCAGCAGCCCGGGACTAGCGGGAGATACGCAGTATTTT.

The chain uses TRBV19 and TRBJ2-7, with 8 bases identical to TRBD2. Trimming at V came to 0 bases and at J to 2 bases, leaving 6 bases not matched to a gene. Per the germline V gene, CDR1 is LNHDA and CDR2 is SQIVND (reference sequence). This CDR3 is built from 16 residues. CDR3 DNA sequence: TGTGCCAGTAGTATAGACGGGGCGGGAGGTACCTACGAGCAGTACTTC. It specifies CASSIDGAGGTYEQYF. The whole variable domain, remainder taken from reference TRBV19 and TRBJ2-7, is DGGITQSPKYLFRKEGQNVTLSCEQNLNHDAMYWYRQDPGQGLRLIYYSQIVNDFQKGDIAEGYSVSREKKESFPLTVTSAQKNPTAFYLCASSIDGAGGTYEQYFGPGTRLTVT.

The V gene is TRBV5-4, the J gene TRBJ1-1; no clear D gene. Germline V gene data show CDR1 as SGHNT and CDR2 as YYREEE (reference sequence). V dropped 0 bases and J dropped 8 bases, with 14 bases sitting between them. The CDR3 sequence is 14 residues long. This chain's CDR3 is CASSLVRGPVEAFF. The CDR3 DNA follows: TGTGCCAGCAGCTTGGTTAGAGGGCCGGTAGAAGCTTTCTTT. Looking up the rest from reference TRBV5-4 and TRBJ1-1 gives the full variable domain: ETGVTQSPTHLIKTRGQQVTLRCSSQSGHNTVSWYQQALGQGPQFIFQYYREEENGRGNFPPRFSGLQFPNYSSELNVNALELDDSALYLCASSLVRGPVEAFFGQGTRLTVV.

This clone was picked up one time. V gene TRBV28 combines with J gene TRBJ1-2, with D uncertain. Germline CDR1 and CDR2: MDHEN and SYDVKM. Trimming cost V 3 bases and J 0 bases, with 11 bases left between them. The CDR3 sequence is 15 residues long. The CDR3 protein is CASSLSRSSNYGYTF. In DNA form, the CDR3 reads TGTGCCAGCAGTTTGTCCAGGAGCTCTAACTATGGCTACACCTTC.

This clone came up once. The chain couples TRBV27 to TRBJ2-1; D gene ambiguous. Trimming stripped 6 bases from V and 2 bases from J, with 8 bases between. This CDR3 has 13 residues. Germline V lookup: CDR1 MNHEY, CDR2 SMNVEV (reference sequence). The CDR3 coding sequence is TGTGCCAGCAGCAGATTAGCCTACAATGAGCAGTTCTTC. The encoded protein is CASSRLAYNEQFF.

The rearrangement uses TRBV7-2 and TRBJ2-7; 10 bases align to TRBD2. With V trimmed by 7 bases and J by 3 bases, 9 bases remained unmatched. There are 15 residues in the CDR3. Per germline, CDR1 SGHTA and CDR2 FQGNSA. The CDR3 here is CASTLSVAGGYEQYF. The CDR3 DNA follows: TGTGCCAGCACCCTTTCAGTAGCGGGAGGCTACGAGCAGTACTTC.

The chain links TRBV28 to TRBJ2-2; D call uncertain. The CDR3 is 14 amino acids. Germline V gene lookup returns CDR1 MDHEN and CDR2 SYDVKM. Trimming removed 6 bases at V and 5 bases at J, with 13 bases between. In DNA form, the CDR3 reads TGTGCCAGCAGCCCCGGTTCCGCTACCGGGGAGCTGTTTTTT. Its protein product is CASSPGSATGELFF.

J is TRBJ2-6 and V is TRBV7-9; weak D call: TRBD1 (6 bases). Germline V gives CDR1 SEHNR, CDR2 FQNEAQ (reference sequence). Trimming removed 6 bases at V and 0 bases at J, with 9 bases between. There are 15 residues in the CDR3. CDR3 in DNA: TGTGCCAGCAGGTCAGGGGACTCTGGGGCCAACGTCCTGACTTTC. The encoded protein is CASRSGDSGANVLTF.

The chain recombines TRBV5-4 with TRBJ2-1; D possibly corresponds to TRBD2 (6 bases). With 3 bases removed from V and 1 base from J, the gap between germline ends came to 14 bases. There are 16 residues in the CDR3. Germline loops: CDR1 SGHNT, CDR2 YYREEE (reference sequence). CDR3 bases: TGTGCCAGCAGCTCCGAAGCGGGTGATTCCTACAATGAGCAGTTCTTC. This gives the protein CASSSEAGDSYNEQFF.

This chain connects TRBV18 to TRBJ2-5; D uncertain. The CDR3 is made up of 13 amino acids. Trimming pared 2 bases from V and 2 bases from J, leaving 6 bases between. Germline CDR1 and CDR2: KGHSH and LQKENI. CDR3 sequence (DNA): TGTGCCAGCTCACCAGGGTTTCAAGAGACCCAGTACTTC. It translates to CASSPGFQETQYF.

The chain has TRBV7-9 and TRBJ1-2; perhaps TRBD1 as D (6 bases). This CDR3 has 17 amino acids. The germline V gene has CDR1 SEHNR and CDR2 FQNEAQ (reference sequence). The germline V and J ends were trimmed by 6 bases and 0 bases, with 20 bases remaining between them. The chain's CDR3 is CASSQNPGTPTNYGYTF. The CDR3 DNA is TGTGCCAGCAGTCAAAACCCAGGGACACCAACTAACTATGGCTACACCTTC.

The V and J genes are TRBV7-3 and TRBJ1-2; D gene ambiguous. Germline CDR1 SGHTA, CDR2 FQGTGA. Trimming took off 5 bases at V and 3 bases at J, with 16 bases between the two ends. CDR3 length: 15 residues. CDR3 in DNA: TGTGCCAGCAGCCGCAGGCCCAGTAGCCACTATGGCTACACCTTC. Translated: CASSRRPSSHYGYTF.

The chain is built from TRBV4-1 and TRBJ1-4, with a weak D call TRBD1 (5 bases). This CDR3 contains 13 residues. Trimming pared 4 bases from V and 4 bases from J, leaving 7 bases between. Germline lookup yields CDR1 MGHRA and CDR2 YSYEKL. CDR3 in amino acids: CASSPGLNEKLFF. The CDR3, as DNA: TGCGCCAGCAGCCCGGGACTTAATGAAAAACTGTTTTTT.

The chain has TRBV28 and TRBJ1-5, with D uncertain. V lost 5 bases and J 2 bases, leaving 10 bases between the germline ends. The germline CDR1 and CDR2 sequences are MDHEN and SYDVKM. The CDR3 has 14 amino acids. DNA for the CDR3: TGTGCCAGCAGTCCCCCCGTGGGCAATCAGCCCCAGCATTTT. Protein product: CASSPPVGNQPQHF.

V and J are TRBV11-2 and TRBJ2-7, with 12 bases aligning to TRBD1. There are 15 residues in the CDR3. Per the germline V gene, CDR1 is SGHAT and CDR2 is FQNNGV. The V gene end was trimmed by 1 base and the J gene end by 6 bases; junction bases not matched to a gene: 4. The CDR3 protein is CASSLVGTGGTEQYF. CDR3 nucleotide sequence: TGTGCCAGCAGCTTAGTGGGGACAGGGGGCACCGAGCAGTACTTC.